This TCR beta chain was found in a study of T cells after yellow fever vaccination. Overall study: For low cell numbers, libraries were made with SMART-Seq v4 Ultra Low Input.

Comment on this clonotype: Its target is unknown.

Template switching by 5'RACE produced TCR cDNA, adding a universal primer site and UMIs. MiXCR was run by TCRdb on the 5' RACE reads, yielding one entry per CDR3 protein. The table includes about 580,000 distinct CDR3 sequences, less than 20% detected once. Trimming cost V 4 bases and J 5 bases; bases outside gene matches: 3. The V gene's germline CDR1 is ENHRY and CDR2 SYGVKD. CDR3 length: 13 amino acids. Study-wide points: A faster peak, day 5 versus 15, was reached by the weaker secondary response. Boosting was followed by the reappearance of most primary-vaccination clones (approximately 95% CD4, about 90% CD8).

The chain is built from TRBV10-3 and TRBJ2-7; 9 nucleotides agree with TRBD2. The source is a man younger than 35 who received the YFV17D yellow fever vaccine. The sequences come from PBMCs, collected 4 to 5 days after the first yellow fever vaccination. The chain's CDR3 is CAISGAGGDEQYF. For the CDR3, the DNA is TGTGCCATCAGTGGGGCGGGGGGGGACGAGCAGTACTTC.